Reported below is one TCR beta chain. The source of the sample is a study of cytomegalovirus exposure and HLA in healthy donors. 60 Vbeta and 13 Jbeta primers were used in PCR. Libraries were prepared by immunoSEQ multiplex PCR; TCRdb keeps only in-frame clonotypes and omits some of them. The data contain about 140,000 clones, over 60% of them singletons. CDR3 size: 18 residues. Germline CDR1 reads SGHDN; CDR2 reads FVKESK. The ends lost 0 bases at V and 2 bases at J; junction bases unmatched: 10. The sample comprised PBMCs. V is TRBV14 and J is TRBJ2-5, with 9 bases lining up with TRBD1. The TCR was taken from a man between 40 and 49 years old in good health and CMV-seropositive. CDR3 sequence: CASSQDLYPTGGQETQYF. The CDR3 DNA reads as TGTGCCAGCAGCCAAGATCTTTACCCGACAGGGGGGCAAGAGACCCAGTACTTC.